This TCR beta chain derives from a study of cytomegalovirus exposure and HLA in healthy donors. The PCR had 60 Vbeta and 13 Jbeta primers. Libraries were prepared by immunoSEQ multiplex PCR; TCRdb keeps only in-frame clonotypes and omits some of them. Of tens of thousands of clones in the sample, around 80% were seen once. Looked up from germline, CDR1 is MDHEN and CDR2 is SYDVKM. This CDR3 comprises 17 residues. In the case of this clone: The antigen remains undetermined. Germline is not matched at one junction end, which may reflect a read error.

Points from the study as a whole: In vitro assays verified that three CMV-associated chains recognized CMV antigens specifically.

The TCR originated in a man between 18 and 35 years old in good health and CMV-seronegative. This chain joins TRBV28 and TRBJ1-5; possibly TRBD1 for D (5 bases). Sequencing used PBMCs. CDR3 loop: CDSITGGFVMSNQPQHF. The CDR3 nucleotides read TGTGACAGCATAACAGGCGGCTTTGTAATGAGCAATCAGCCCCAGCATTTT.